The clone carrying this TCR beta chain was seen many times. RNA transcripts were the template for amplifying TCR beta CDR3 regions. HTBI primers were used for first-round RT-PCR of the TCR CDR3. TCRdb recomputed calls from the multiplex PCR reads with MiXCR, one row per CDR3 protein. The table shows a few hundred thousand distinct CDR3 sequences, with roughly 15% occurring only once. This entry is derived from a study of T cells in Graves' hyperthyroidism and ophthalmopathy. This CDR3 is 14 amino acids long. The V gene lost 2 bases and the J gene lost 7 bases, with 15 bases spanning the gap. Sequenced material: blood. This chain joins TRBV12-3 or TRBV12-4 and TRBJ2-7, with D perhaps TRBD1 (5 bases). The sequence came from a woman in her late teens or twenties with Graves' hyperthyroidism. The CDR3 DNA reads as TGTGCCAGCAGTTTATCTCCGACTCCAGGGGAGCAGTACTTC. This gives the protein CASSLSPTPGEQYF.